The 26 T cell receptor beta chains presented below share a single source sample, sequenced in a study of blood T cell repertoires in COVID-19. Here immunoSEQ multiplex PCR was the method, and the copy in TCRdb shows in-frame clones only, minus some. Of some 400,000 clones in the sample, 81% were seen once. The sequenced sample was peripheral blood. The receptors were sampled from a human donor with acute or convalescent COVID-19. The donor label of this sample is uncertain.

This clone was observed a few times. This chain joins TRBV3-1 (or the pseudogene TRBV3-2) and TRBJ2-1; D is undetermined. V was clipped by 0 bases and J by 0 bases, with 15 bases between them. The CDR3 extends over 18 amino acids. Germline assignment: CDR1 LGHDT and CDR2 YNNKEL (reference sequence). This CDR3 is CASSQEWAGLSSYNEQFF. The CDR3 bases are TGTGCCAGCAGCCAAGAGTGGGCAGGCCTTAGCTCCTACAATGAGCAGTTCTTC.

The CDR3 bases are TGCGCCAGCAGTGAGGGGGACATCTACAATGAGCAGTTCTTC. Translation gives CASSEGDIYNEQFF. The chain joins TRBV10-1 to TRBJ2-1, with D maybe TRBD1 (6 bases). CDR1 WNHNN and CDR2 SYGVQD come from the germline V gene (reference sequence). The germline V and J ends were trimmed by 2 bases and 3 bases, with 8 bases remaining between them. CDR3 length: 14 residues.

The V call is TRBV6-5, the J call TRBJ2-1; D possibly corresponds to TRBD1 (6 bases). Trimming cost V 11 bases and J 7 bases, with 12 bases left between them. The CDR3 contains 11 residues. Germline V lookup: CDR1 MNHEY, CDR2 SVGAGI. CDR3: CAVRTGNEQFF. As DNA, the CDR3 is TGTGCCGTCCGAACAGGGAATGAGCAGTTCTTC.

V usage is TRBV19 and J usage is TRBJ1-3, with D tentatively TRBD1 (6 bases). The V end was cut by 7 bases, the J end by 1 base, with 11 bases between. CDR1 LNHDA and CDR2 SQIVND come from the germline V gene (reference sequence). CDR3 length equals 14 residues. The CDR3 region has the DNA TGTGCCAGTACCTCCGGGACATCTGGAAACACCATATATTTT. Encoded protein: CASTSGTSGNTIYF.

The sample holds a few counts of this clone. The CDR3 is CASSLAGKAFF. The CDR3, as DNA: TGTGCCAGCAGTCTGGCAGGCAAAGCTTTCTTT. The gene calls are TRBV6-6 and TRBJ1-1; D is undetermined. CDR3 length: 11 residues. Trimming left V 5 bases short and J 9 bases short, with 10 bases between. Germline CDR1 reads MNHNY; CDR2 reads SVGAGI (reference sequence).

The CDR3 protein is CASSKGTLSSYNEQFF. CDR3 DNA sequence: TGTGCCAGCAGTAAGGGGACTCTAAGCTCCTACAATGAGCAGTTCTTC. The chain links TRBV2 to TRBJ2-1; TRBD2 might be the D (6 bases). The CDR3 spans 16 residues. Germline V gene sequence: CDR1 SNHLY, CDR2 FYNNEI. The germline V and J ends were trimmed by 5 bases and 0 bases, with 14 bases remaining between them.

The J gene is TRBJ1-2, the V gene TRBV7-9, with a possible D match to TRBD1 (5 bases). Trimming cost V 8 bases and J 7 bases, with 17 bases left between them. The CDR3 has 13 amino acids. Germline assignment: CDR1 SEHNR and CDR2 FQNEAQ (reference sequence). CDR3 in amino acids: CASESAGLGGYTF. Written as DNA, the CDR3 is TGTGCCAGCGAGTCCGCAGGGCTAGGTGGCTACACCTTC.

The chain combines TRBV5-5 with TRBJ1-1; D is undetermined. Germline CDR1 and CDR2: SGHKS and YYEKEE (reference sequence). This CDR3 region has 13 residues. V gave up 2 bases and J gave up 1 base, with 6 bases separating them. Here the CDR3 reads CASSFRRNTEAFF. As DNA, the CDR3 is TGTGCCAGCAGCTTCCGCAGGAACACTGAAGCTTTCTTT. The full variable domain, its missing parts supplied by reference TRBV5-5 and TRBJ1-1, is DAGVTQSPTHLIKTRGQQVTLRCSPISGHKSVSWYQQVLGQGPQFIFQYYEKEERGRGNFPDRFSARQFPNYSSELNVNALLLGDSALYLCASSFRRNTEAFFGQGTRLTVV.

This rearrangement joins TRBV21-1 to TRBJ2-1; TRBD2, the table's D call, was not compared with the DNA. TRBV21-1 counts as a pseudogene. The CDR3 covers 16 residues. The CDR3 region is CASSRYVGTSINEQFF. CDR3 coding DNA: TGTGCCAGCAGCAGATATGTCGGGACTAGCATCAATGAGCAGTTCTTC.

This chain uses TRBV10-2 with TRBJ1-2; 7 bases agree with TRBD1. V shed 6 bases, J shed 3 bases, and the junction held 7 bases outside the gene matches. This CDR3 spans 14 amino acids. CDR1 WSHSY and CDR2 SAAADI come from the germline V gene. CDR3 in amino acids: CASRKGQDYYGYTF. As DNA, the CDR3 is TGCGCCAGCAGGAAAGGACAGGACTACTATGGCTACACCTTC.

This clone came up a few times. The genes are TRBV18 and TRBJ1-1; D is ambiguous. V lost 3 bases and J 2 bases, leaving 13 bases between the germline ends. The CDR3 consists of 15 residues. The germline V gene encodes CDR1 KGHSH and CDR2 LQKENI. This chain's CDR3 is CASSPTQSINTEAFF. The DNA for the CDR3 is TGTGCCAGCTCACCCACACAGTCTATTAACACTGAAGCTTTCTTT.

V and J are TRBV7-9 and TRBJ2-5; 12 bases are shared with TRBD2. The V gene's germline CDR1 is SEHNR and CDR2 FQNEAQ (reference sequence). V lost 2 bases, J lost 4 bases, and 2 bases stayed unmatched. The CDR3 runs 15 residues. CDR3 sequence: CASSLQTSGRETQYF. CDR3 DNA: TGTGCCAGCAGCTTACAGACTAGCGGGAGAGAGACCCAGTACTTC.

This rearrangement joins TRBV18 to TRBJ1-5; 9 bases are a match to TRBD1. This CDR3 is 15 amino acids long. Looked up from germline, CDR1 is KGHSH and CDR2 is LQKENI. V was clipped by 5 bases and J by 4 bases; unmatched bases: 6. The CDR3 DNA follows: TGTGCCAGCTCAACGACGACAGGGGGTAATCAGCCCCAGCATTTT. It encodes CASSTTTGGNQPQHF. The full variable domain, its missing parts supplied by reference TRBV18 and TRBJ1-5, is NAGVMQNPRHLVRRRGQEARLRCSPMKGHSHVYWYRQLPEEGLKFMVYLQKENIIDESGMPKERFSAEFPKEGPSILRIQQVVRGDSAAYFCASSTTTGGNQPQHFGDGTRLSIL.

This clone was seen once. The chain is built from TRBV20-1 and TRBJ1-2; D is possibly TRBD1 (6 bases). The CDR3 sequence is 10 residues long. V lost 4 bases to trimming and J lost 7 bases, with 7 bases between them. From germline, CDR1 is DFQATT and CDR2 SNEGSKA (reference sequence). The CDR3 sequence is CSAKGGGYTF. For the CDR3, the DNA is TGCAGTGCTAAAGGGGGTGGCTACACCTTC.

The chain is built from TRBV7-9 and TRBJ1-2; D might be TRBD1 (5 bases). This CDR3 spans 14 amino acids. The V and J ends lost 0 bases and 4 bases respectively, with 9 bases between them. CDR1 is SEHNR and CDR2 is FQNEAQ in the germline V gene (reference sequence). The DNA for the CDR3 is TGTGCCAGCAGCTTAGCGGAGGGGTTCTATGGCTACACCTTC. It is translated as CASSLAEGFYGYTF.

This chain joins TRBV3-1 (or the pseudogene TRBV3-2) and TRBJ1-1; TRBD1 matches 9 bases. This CDR3 is 16 amino acids long. With 1 base clipped from V and 0 bases from J, the junction kept 3 bases outside the gene matches. Per the germline V gene, CDR1 is LGHDT and CDR2 is YNNKEL (reference sequence). CDR3 DNA: TGTGCCAGCAGCCAAGGGACAGGGGTTTTGAACACTGAAGCTTTCTTT. Translation gives CASSQGTGVLNTEAFF.

Concerning this clone: The junction shows a germline mismatch at one end, possibly a read error. This rearrangement joins TRBV5-1 to TRBJ2-7; 9 bases fit TRBD1. The germline CDR1 and CDR2 sequences are SGHRS and YFSETQ. The CDR3 length is 15 residues. CDR3 DNA: TGCGCCAGCAGCTTACCAACAGGGGGCTCCGACGAGCAGTACTTC. It encodes CASSLPTGGSDEQYF.

The chain couples TRBV29-1 to TRBJ1-2; D possibly corresponds to TRBD1 (5 bases). This CDR3 contains 13 residues. Trimming shortened V by 6 bases and J by 6 bases, and 17 bases separated the two germline ends. Germline lookup yields CDR1 SQVTM and CDR2 ANQGSEA. The CDR3 nucleotides read TGCAGCGTCCCCCCGGGGACGGGGGATGGCTACACCTTC. Its translation is CSVPPGTGDGYTF.

The table lists this clone with a few counts. The identical CDR3 is also encoded by other nucleotide sequences in the sample. This chain connects TRBV27 to TRBJ2-7; D is perhaps TRBD1 (5 bases). The CDR3 contains 13 residues. Germline V gene data show CDR1 as MNHEY and CDR2 as SMNVEV (reference sequence). V gave up 2 bases and J gave up 2 bases, with 7 bases separating them. In DNA, the CDR3 is TGTGCCAGCAGTTTAGGACAAACCTACGAGCAGTACTTC. Translating gives CASSLGQTYEQYF.

The sample holds a few counts of this clone. The V call is TRBV6-5, the J call TRBJ2-7; D perhaps matches TRBD1 (6 bases). The V gene lost 8 bases and the J gene lost 0 bases, with 8 bases spanning the gap. The CDR3 totals 12 residues. Germline assignment: CDR1 MNHEY and CDR2 SVGAGI. As DNA, the CDR3 is TGTGCCAGCCTGGACAGCTCCTACGAGCAGTACTTC. Amino acids: CASLDSSYEQYF.

V usage is TRBV6-6 and J usage is TRBJ2-1; 9 positions match TRBD2. The CDR3 contains 16 residues. Per the germline V gene, CDR1 is MNHNY and CDR2 is SVGAGI (reference sequence). V was clipped by 1 base and J by 4 bases; unmatched bases: 5. CDR3 sequence reads: CASSYYGGRAYNEQFF. CDR3 DNA sequence: TGTGCCAGCAGTTACTATGGCGGGAGGGCTTACAATGAGCAGTTCTTC.

This rearrangement joins TRBV5-6 to TRBJ1-2; the D is unclear. CDR3 length equals 13 residues. Trimming removed 0 bases from V and 3 bases from J, with 6 bases in between. CDR1 is SGHDT and CDR2 is YYEEEE in the germline V gene. The CDR3 is CASSLADYYGYTF. The CDR3 DNA follows: TGTGCCAGCAGCTTGGCAGACTACTATGGCTACACCTTC. Using reference TRBV5-6 and TRBJ1-2 for the parts outside the CDR3, the full variable domain is DAGVTQSPTHLIKTRGQQVTLRCSPKSGHDTVSWYQQALGQGPQFIFQYYEEEERQRGNFPDRFSGHQFPNYSSELNVNALLLGDSALYLCASSLADYYGYTFGSGTRLTVV.

V usage is TRBV6-5 and J usage is TRBJ2-7, with 8 nucleotides matching TRBD1. Germline assignment: CDR1 MNHEY and CDR2 SVGAGI. V lost 6 bases, J lost 8 bases, and 15 bases stayed unmatched. This CDR3 spans 15 amino acids. The CDR3 protein is CASRINGQGANKQYF. The CDR3 coding sequence is TGTGCCAGCAGGATCAACGGGCAGGGGGCGAATAAGCAGTACTTC.

The table lists this clone with a count of one. V usage is TRBV11-2 and J usage is TRBJ2-1; TRBD1 matches 9 bases. Germline V gene lookup returns CDR1 SGHAT and CDR2 FQNNGV. The CDR3 runs 15 residues. With V trimmed by 6 bases and J by 1 base, 4 bases remained unmatched. CDR3 DNA sequence: TGTGCCAGCAGGGACAGGGGAGGGTCCTACAATGAGCAGTTCTTC. It encodes CASRDRGGSYNEQFF.

About this clone itself: At the DNA level, this CDR3 is encoded by other sequences in the same sample as well. V and J are TRBV18 and TRBJ2-7; 8 positions agree with TRBD2. Per germline, CDR1 KGHSH and CDR2 LQKENI. The CDR3 runs to 16 residues. J was trimmed by 0 bases and V by 2 bases; bases with no gene match: 6. CDR3 amino acids: CASSPLAGPSSYEQYF. The CDR3, as DNA: TGTGCCAGCTCACCATTAGCGGGGCCTAGCTCCTACGAGCAGTACTTC.

The chain uses TRBV18 and TRBJ2-3; D is possibly TRBD1 (6 bases). V was shortened by 3 bases and J by 5 bases, with 12 bases between the two germline ends. The CDR3 has 14 amino acids. Germline CDR1 reads KGHSH; CDR2 reads LQKENI. The CDR3 DNA is TGTGCCAGCTCACCCCAACAGGGCGGAGATACGCAGTATTTT. Its translation is CASSPQQGGDTQYF. Combining the CDR3 with reference TRBV18 and TRBJ2-3 gives the whole variable domain NAGVMQNPRHLVRRRGQEARLRCSPMKGHSHVYWYRQLPEEGLKFMVYLQKENIIDESGMPKERFSAEFPKEGPSILRIQQVVRGDSAAYFCASSPQQGGDTQYFGPGTRLTVL.